This is a list of T cell receptor beta chains from one sample in a study of molecular identifiers for immune sequencing clone quantification. TCRdb re-analysed the PCR reads in MiXCR, keeping a single row per CDR3 protein. The top ten clones hold roughly 0.81% of a sample with 460,000 or so distinct CDR3 sequences, around 21% of them seen once. Input material: naive CD8+ T cells from blood, with Jurkat cell RNA spiked in. The receptors stem from a human donor in good health. Some libraries in this study had Jurkat cell RNA spiked in. Both conserved end residues are part of each CDR3. Each record gives: V gene, D gene, J gene, clone size, CDR3 DNA, CDR3 protein. D genes are given only for firm matches. Some rows have no size entry. The others give once, few or many, or a class for an expanded clone.

TRBV14	.	TRBJ2-4	few	TGTGCCAGCAGCCAAGGGCATAACATTACCAAAAACATTCAGTACTTC	CASSQGHNITKNIQYF
TRBV4-1	TRBD1	TRBJ2-3	many	TGCGCCAGCAGCCAAGGACAGGGGCCAGATACGCAGTATTTT	CASSQGQGPDTQYF
TRBV7-9	TRBD2	TRBJ2-5	.	TGTGCCAGCAGCCTCCCGCCCCAGACTAGCGGGAAGTACCAAGGGACCCAGTACTTC	CASSLPPQTSGKYQGTQYF
TRBV18	.	TRBJ2-5	once	TGTGCCAGCTCACCACGGAGTAGAGCGGAAGAGACCCAGTACTTC	CASSPRSRAEETQYF
TRBV5-1	.	TRBJ1-1	many	TGCGCCAGCAGCCCCCACGACTGGGTTCGGACTGAAGCTTTCTTT	CASSPHDWVRTEAFF
TRBV7-9	.	TRBJ2-1	many	TGTGCCAGCGGGAGCACAGGAAGGGAGCAGTTCTTC	CASGSTGREQFF
TRBV20-1	.	TRBJ2-5	.	TGCAGTGCTAGAGATTGGGGGGCAGGGGACCTGCAAGAGACCCAGTACTTC	CSARDWGAGDLQETQYF
TRBV25-1	.	TRBJ2-1	few	TGTGCCAGCAGTGAATTTGGGGGCTCCTACAATGAGCAGTTCTTC	CASSEFGGSYNEQFF
TRBV7-9	.	TRBJ2-3	.	TGTGCCAGCAGCCTGTTTACGGGGACTTGGGGCACAGATACGCAGTATTTT	CASSLFTGTWGTDTQYF
TRBV20-1	TRBD1	TRBJ2-7	.	TGCAGTGCAGGGGACAGGTGCCCTTACTACGAGCAGTACTTC	CSAGDRCPYYEQYF
TRBV5-5	TRBD2	TRBJ2-3	many	TGTGCCAGCAGCTTGAGAGCCGGGAGGGGGGCAGATACGCAGTATTTT	CASSLRAGRGADTQYF
TRBV13	TRBD2	TRBJ2-3	many	TGTGCCAGCAGCTACGGGACTAGCGGGGCATTACGAGATACGCAGTATTTT	CASSYGTSGALRDTQYF
TRBV6-6	.	TRBJ1-1	.	TGTGCCAGCAGTTACGTGGCCTCTGGGAATGAAGCTTTCTTT	CASSYVASGNEAFF
TRBV11-2	.	TRBJ2-3	.	TGTGCCAGCAGCTTGGAGGACTCGCCCCCAGATACGCAGTATTTT	CASSLEDSPPDTQYF
TRBV7-6	.	TRBJ2-5	many	TGTGCCAGCACCCTAACAGGGTTTCTCGAGACCCAGTACTTC	CASTLTGFLETQYF
TRBV15	.	TRBJ2-1	.	TGTGCCACCAGCAGATCCCGAGGAGGCAATGGGCAGTTCTTC	CATSRSRGGNGQFF
TRBV25-1	.	TRBJ2-5	.	TGTGCCAGCAGTGAATATGAACATCCCCAAGAGACCCAGTACTTC	CASSEYEHPQETQYF
TRBV20-1	.	TRBJ1-1	.	TGCAGTGCTAGTCGCGATCCCGGGTACACTGAAGCTTTCTTT	CSASRDPGYTEAFF
TRBV6-2/TRBV6-3	.	TRBJ2-3	many	TGTGCCAGCAGTCCTCTCCTAGGCAGCACAGATACGCAGTATTTT	CASSPLLGSTDTQYF
TRBV6-2/TRBV6-3	.	TRBJ1-5	few	TGTGCCACCTGGCGGTATAGCAATCAGCCCCAGCATTTT	CATWRYSNQPQHF
TRBV9	.	TRBJ2-1	.	TGTGCCAGCACCCCCCGGCCCTCCTACAATGAGCAGTTCTTC	CASTPRPSYNEQFF
TRBV6-2/TRBV6-3	TRBD2	TRBJ2-1	few	TGTGCCAGCAGTTACCCCGACGAAAGCGGGGGGGCCCCAGGGTGGTACGAGCAGTTCTTC	CASSYPDESGGAPGWYEQFF
TRBV28	.	TRBJ2-1	.	TGTGCCAGCAGTATAGGAGCGAACAATGAGCAGTTCTTC	CASSIGANNEQFF
TRBV3-1	.	TRBJ2-5	few	TGTGCCAGCAGCCAATCTTTGGCAGGCCAAGAGACCCAGTACTTC	CASSQSLAGQETQYF
TRBV12-3/TRBV12-4	.	TRBJ1-1	few	TGTGCCAGCAGTTCCAGTTATGGGAACACTGAAGCTTTCTTT	CASSSSYGNTEAFF
TRBV7-8	.	TRBJ1-3	many	TGTGCCAGCAGCCCGGCGGAAAACACCATATATTTT	CASSPAENTIYF
TRBV7-9	.	TRBJ2-3	many	TGTGCCAGCAGCTTAGGCGTTCTGAGAACAGATACGCAGTATTTT	CASSLGVLRTDTQYF
TRBV20-1	.	TRBJ1-1	few	TGCAGTGCTAGGGGCAGGATGAACACTGAAGCTTTCTTT	CSARGRMNTEAFF
TRBV6-2/TRBV6-3	.	TRBJ1-1	.	TGTGCCAGCAGTTACGTGGGTGGCACTGAAGCTTTCTTT	CASSYVGGTEAFF
TRBV28	TRBD1	TRBJ1-1	few	TGTGCCACCTCCGCGACAGGGGACTGGAACACTGAAGCTTTCTTT	CATSATGDWNTEAFF
TRBV7-9	.	TRBJ1-5	many	TGTGCCAGCAGTCCCGAGGCAGGGTTCAATCAGCCCCAGCATTTT	CASSPEAGFNQPQHF
TRBV30	.	TRBJ1-3	.	TGTGCCTGGAGTGACCCCGATTTCTCTGGAAACACCATATATTTT	CAWSDPDFSGNTIYF
TRBV7-2	TRBD2	TRBJ2-1	many	TGTGCCAGCAGCGGAGGACTAGCCGCGCTTGAGCAGTTCTTC	CASSGGLAALEQFF
TRBV27	.	TRBJ1-1	.	TGTGCCAGCACCCAGACAGTGGGCTTCTCAAACACTGAAGCTTTCTTT	CASTQTVGFSNTEAFF
TRBV5-5	.	TRBJ1-1	many	TGTGCCAGCAGCGGACCAACCAGCACTGAAGCTTTCTTT	CASSGPTSTEAFF
TRBV7-6	.	TRBJ2-2	many	TGTGCCAGCAGCTTAGCGTTTGTCACCGGGGAGCTGTTTTTT	CASSLAFVTGELFF
TRBV7-9	.	TRBJ2-7	.	TGTGCCAGCAGCTCCCTGGCCGGCCAGGGCCAAAGCTCCTACGAGCAGTACTTC	CASSSLAGQGQSSYEQYF
TRBV4-1	.	TRBJ1-2	few	TGCGCCAGCAGCCGGAGTAACTATGGCTACACCTTC	CASSRSNYGYTF
TRBV20-1	.	TRBJ2-7	many	TGCAGTGCCCGGGCGGCATTCTCCTACGAGCAGTACTTC	CSARAAFSYEQYF
TRBV27	.	TRBJ2-3	many	TGTGCCAGCAGTCCCCAACGTTGGACAGATACGCAGTATTTT	CASSPQRWTDTQYF
TRBV6-5	.	TRBJ1-2	many	TGTGCCAGCAGTAACTATGGCTACACCTTC	CASSNYGYTF
TRBV7-9	TRBD1	TRBJ2-2	few	TGTGCCAGCAGCTTCAACAGGGGGCCCGGGGAGCTGTTTTTT	CASSFNRGPGELFF
TRBV11-1	TRBD2	TRBJ2-2	.	TGTGCCAGCAGCTTAGTAGGGACTAGCGAAAGCACCGGGGAGCTGTTTTTT	CASSLVGTSESTGELFF
TRBV4-3	TRBD2	TRBJ2-7	.	TGCGCCAGCAGCCAAGATAGCGGGGGTCCCGGGGTAGAGCAGTACTTC	CASSQDSGGPGVEQYF
TRBV20-1	TRBD2	TRBJ2-5	few	TGCAGTGCTAGAGATCTGGGGGTAACTAGCGGGAGGGACGAAGAGACCCAGTACTTC	CSARDLGVTSGRDEETQYF
TRBV9	.	TRBJ1-1	.	TGTGCCAGCAGCGTAAAATGGGGGACTGAAGCTTTCTTT	CASSVKWGTEAFF
TRBV29-1	TRBD1	TRBJ2-7	many	TGCAGCGTTGGACAGGGAACGAGCGAGCAGTACTTC	CSVGQGTSEQYF
TRBV19	.	TRBJ2-3	few	TGTGCCAGTAGTATCAAGGCAGATACGCAGTATTTT	CASSIKADTQYF
TRBV7-8	.	TRBJ1-1	many	TGTGCCAGCAGCCCGGGGACGGTAATTGAAGCTTTCTTT	CASSPGTVIEAFF
TRBV24-1	.	TRBJ2-7	.	TGTGCCACCAGTGATTTCCCGACCGATCCCACTCCCCCATACGAGCAGTACTTC	CATSDFPTDPTPPYEQYF
TRBV13	TRBD1	TRBJ1-1	.	TGTGCCAGCACGGGACAGGAACTTGGAACTGAAGCTTTCTTT	CASTGQELGTEAFF
TRBV9	TRBD1	TRBJ2-7	.	TGTGCCAGCAGCGTAGGGGACAGGGACACCTACGAGCAGTACTTC	CASSVGDRDTYEQYF
TRBV20-1	.	TRBJ2-5	few	TGCAGTGCTAGAGATCGAGGGACGGAGACCCAGTACTTC	CSARDRGTETQYF